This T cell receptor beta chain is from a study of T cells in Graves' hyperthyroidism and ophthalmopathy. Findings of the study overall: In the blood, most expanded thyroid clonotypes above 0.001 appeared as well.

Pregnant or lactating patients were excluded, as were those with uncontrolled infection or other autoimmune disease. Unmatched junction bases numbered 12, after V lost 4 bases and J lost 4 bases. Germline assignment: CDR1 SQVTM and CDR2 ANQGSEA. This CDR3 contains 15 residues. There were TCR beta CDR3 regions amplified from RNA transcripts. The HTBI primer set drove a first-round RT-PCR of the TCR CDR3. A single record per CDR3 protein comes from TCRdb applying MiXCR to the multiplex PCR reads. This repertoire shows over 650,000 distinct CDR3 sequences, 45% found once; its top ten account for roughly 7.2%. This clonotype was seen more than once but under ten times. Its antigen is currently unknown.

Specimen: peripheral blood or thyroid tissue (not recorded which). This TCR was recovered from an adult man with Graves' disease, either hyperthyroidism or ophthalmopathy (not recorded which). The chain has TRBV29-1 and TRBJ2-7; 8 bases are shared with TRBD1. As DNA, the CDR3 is TGCAGCGTTGCCAGGGGGCCACGTGCGGATTACGAGCAGTACTTC. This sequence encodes CSVARGPRADYEQYF.